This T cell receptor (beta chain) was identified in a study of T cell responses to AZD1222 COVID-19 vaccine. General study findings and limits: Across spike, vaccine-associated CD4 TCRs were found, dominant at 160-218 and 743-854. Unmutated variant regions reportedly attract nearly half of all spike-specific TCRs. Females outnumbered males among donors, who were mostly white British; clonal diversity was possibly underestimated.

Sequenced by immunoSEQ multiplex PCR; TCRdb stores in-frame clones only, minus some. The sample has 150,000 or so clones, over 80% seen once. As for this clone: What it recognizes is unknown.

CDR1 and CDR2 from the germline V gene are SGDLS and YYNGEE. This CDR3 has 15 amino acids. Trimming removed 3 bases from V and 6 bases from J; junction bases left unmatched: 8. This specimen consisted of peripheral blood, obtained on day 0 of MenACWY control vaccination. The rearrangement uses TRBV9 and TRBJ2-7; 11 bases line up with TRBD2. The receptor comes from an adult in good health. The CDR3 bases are TGTGCCAGCAGCGGGGGGACTAGCGGAACCCTCGAGCAGTACTTC. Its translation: CASSGGTSGTLEQYF.